This TCR beta chain was profiled in a study of blood T cell repertoires in COVID-19. Recruited during active infection, patients (from Seattle) were subsequently followed longitudinally. Clones were read by immunoSEQ multiplex PCR, and TCRdb kept only the in-frame ones, dropping some. The sample has around 220,000 clones; under 85% are singletons. The CDR3 contains 13 residues. The germline V gene encodes CDR1 SGHRS and CDR2 YFSETQ. The V gene lost 0 bases and the J gene lost 5 bases, with 6 bases spanning the gap. The V gene is TRBV5-1, the J gene TRBJ2-4; a weak D match, TRBD2 (6 bases). Sequencing used peripheral blood. This receptor was taken from a woman aged 80 or over with COVID-19, enrolled during active disease. The CDR3 reads CASSLAGENIQYF. DNA for the CDR3: TGCGCCAGCAGCTTGGCGGGGGAAAACATTCAGTACTTC.